This TCR beta chain emerged from a study of T cell repertoires in cytomegalovirus infection. Whole-study results and caveats: The study found HLA-C-restricted CMV-specific TCR beta clonotypes dominating the ex vivo response. The cumulative frequency of public TCR beta families identified carriers of CMV plus the relevant HLA.

MiXCR, run by TCRdb on the reads, gives a single entry per CDR3 protein. This sample has approximately 730,000 distinct CDR3 sequences, with approximately 33% found just once. Germline CDR1 and CDR2: SGHDT and YYEEEE. V trimming: 0 bases; J trimming: 13 bases; junction bases outside the gene matches: 9. There are 15 residues in the CDR3. This clonotype was counted between two and nine times. Its antigen is still unknown. The sequencing here drew on cultured PBMCs, taken from culture after CMV antigen stimulation. The gene calls are TRBV5-6 and TRBJ2-5; TRBD2 agrees at 13 bases. This receptor was identified in a human donor in good health (CMV status not recorded). Some clones in this sample may be carry-over from other donors' samples. The CDR3 DNA is TGTGCCAGCAGCTTGGGGGGACTAGCGGGACCCGTTGGGTACTTC. Translating it yields CASSLGGLAGPVGYF.